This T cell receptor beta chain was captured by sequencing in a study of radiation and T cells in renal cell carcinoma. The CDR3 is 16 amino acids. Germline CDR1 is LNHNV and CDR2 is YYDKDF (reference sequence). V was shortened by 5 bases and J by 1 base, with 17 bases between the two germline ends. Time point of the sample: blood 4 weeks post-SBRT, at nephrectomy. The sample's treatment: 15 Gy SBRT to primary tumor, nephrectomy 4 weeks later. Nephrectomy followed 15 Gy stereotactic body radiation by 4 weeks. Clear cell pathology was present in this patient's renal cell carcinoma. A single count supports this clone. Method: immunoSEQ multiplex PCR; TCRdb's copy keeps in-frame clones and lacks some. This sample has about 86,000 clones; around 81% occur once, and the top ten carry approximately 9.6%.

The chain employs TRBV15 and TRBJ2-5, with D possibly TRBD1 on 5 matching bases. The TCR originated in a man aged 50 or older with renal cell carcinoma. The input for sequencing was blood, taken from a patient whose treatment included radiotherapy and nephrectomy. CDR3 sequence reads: CATSLSLTEFQETQYF. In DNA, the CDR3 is TGTGCCACCAGCCTGAGCCTGACAGAATTCCAAGAGACCCAGTACTTC.